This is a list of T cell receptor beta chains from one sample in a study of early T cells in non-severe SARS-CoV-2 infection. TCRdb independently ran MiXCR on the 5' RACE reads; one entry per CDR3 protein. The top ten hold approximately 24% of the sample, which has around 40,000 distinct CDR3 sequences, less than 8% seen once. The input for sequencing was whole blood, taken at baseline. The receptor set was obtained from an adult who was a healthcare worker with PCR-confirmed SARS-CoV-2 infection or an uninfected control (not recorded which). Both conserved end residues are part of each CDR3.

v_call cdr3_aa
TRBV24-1 CATSDFITEDTGELFF
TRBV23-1 CASSQRRDADTQYF
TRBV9 CASSKLLNTGELFF
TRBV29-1 CSVGAGYGYNEQFF
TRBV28 CASSSDWMNTEAFF
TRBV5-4 CASSSWTSGNFRNEQFF
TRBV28 CASSLSGGGYTEAFF
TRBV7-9 CASSTGPRVHEQYF
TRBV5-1 CASSSAREGARSEAFF
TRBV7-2 CASSSRTTPKSDEQFF
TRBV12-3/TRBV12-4 CASSLTLTDGYTF
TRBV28 CASSPLPVIEAFF
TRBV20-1 CSARRGRVETQYF
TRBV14 CASSPRDRGYNEQFF
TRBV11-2 CASSLSRGTTSGANVLTF
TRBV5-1 CASSEGQGASWANVLTF
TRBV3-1 CASSFQGAGEKLFF
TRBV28 CASSLTDYEQYF
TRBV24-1 CATSDYREVKETQYF
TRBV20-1 CSASARQPRNVPQHF
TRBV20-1 CSARIRLESSEQFF
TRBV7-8 CASSQPTGGSDTQYF
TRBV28 CASRQNGIGTMNYGYTF
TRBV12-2 CASRLPQREGHCNEQFF
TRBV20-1 CSARDIAKNIQYF
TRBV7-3 CASSISPGTGKSPLHF
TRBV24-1 CATSDPYGGADTIYF
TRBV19 CASGTSGRNNEQFF
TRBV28 CASSGRLDVMWANVLTF
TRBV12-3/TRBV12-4 CASSGLGSTDTQYF
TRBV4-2 CASSQGGTGWGNTEAFF
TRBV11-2 CASSGDGLYTGELFF
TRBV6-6 CASTLRANEQFF
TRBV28 CASSLMGDEKLFF
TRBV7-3 CASSLTGRENTEAFF
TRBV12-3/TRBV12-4 CASSPGTGWGFNQPQHF
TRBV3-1 CASSLGSGYTF
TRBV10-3 CAISRQLQETQYF
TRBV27 CASSLLGGNQPQHF
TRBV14 CASSHSGRSAKNIQYF
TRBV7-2 CASSITGGDTGELFF
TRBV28 CASSLTGSYEQYF
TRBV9 CASSVAPQTSGNTIYF
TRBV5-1 CASSLEGQPNQPQHF
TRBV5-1 CASFWTPGNTEAFF
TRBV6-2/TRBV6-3 CASSISSGFKNSPLHF
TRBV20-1 CSARDSASGRKEYF
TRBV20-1 CRPQGPDTQYF
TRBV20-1 CSARGGGVAFF
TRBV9 CAISPRTSGLTSEQYF
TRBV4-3 CASSQAAGEYEQFF
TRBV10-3 CAINPGTSGTSSYNEQFF
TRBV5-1 CASSLRIQGVEGYGYTF
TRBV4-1 CASSRGTGGLNQPQHF
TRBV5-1 CASSGRTSGDTQYF